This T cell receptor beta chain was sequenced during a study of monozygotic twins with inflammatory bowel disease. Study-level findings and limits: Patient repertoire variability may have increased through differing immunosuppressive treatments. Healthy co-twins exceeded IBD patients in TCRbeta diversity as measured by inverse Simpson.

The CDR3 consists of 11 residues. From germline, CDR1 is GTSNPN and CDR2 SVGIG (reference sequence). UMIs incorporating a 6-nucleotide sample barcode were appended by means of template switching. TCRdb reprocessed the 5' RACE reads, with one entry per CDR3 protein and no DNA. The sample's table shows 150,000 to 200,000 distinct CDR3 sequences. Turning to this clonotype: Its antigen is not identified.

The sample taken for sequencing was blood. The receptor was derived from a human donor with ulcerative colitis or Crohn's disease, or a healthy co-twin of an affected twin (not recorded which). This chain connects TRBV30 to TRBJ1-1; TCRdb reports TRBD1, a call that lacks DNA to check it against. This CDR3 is CAWTTGGQAFF.